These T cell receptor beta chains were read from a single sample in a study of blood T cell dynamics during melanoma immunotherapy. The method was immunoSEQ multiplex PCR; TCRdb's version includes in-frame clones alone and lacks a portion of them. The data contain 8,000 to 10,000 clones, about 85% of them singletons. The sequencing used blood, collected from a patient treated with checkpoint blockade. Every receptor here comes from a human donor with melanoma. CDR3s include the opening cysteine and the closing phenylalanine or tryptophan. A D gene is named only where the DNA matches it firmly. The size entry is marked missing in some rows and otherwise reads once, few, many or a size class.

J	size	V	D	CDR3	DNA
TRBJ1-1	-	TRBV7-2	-	CASSLRVNVVGEF	TGTGCCAGCAGCTTAAGGGTCAATGTGGTCGGGGAGTTT
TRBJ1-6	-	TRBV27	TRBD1	CASSPRDRGNSPLHF	TGTGCCAGCAGTCCCCGGGACAGGGGAAATTCACCCCTCCACTTT
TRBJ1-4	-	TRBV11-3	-	CASSFGGAGKLFF	TGTGCCAGCAGCTTTGGGGGCGCGGGAAAACTGTTTTTT
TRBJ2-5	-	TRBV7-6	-	CASSKEQGTETQYF	TGTGCCAGCAGCAAAGAACAGGGGACTGAGACCCAGTACTTC
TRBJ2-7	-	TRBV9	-	CASSPAASYEQYF	TGTGCCAGCAGCCCCGCCGCCTCCTACGAGCAGTACTTC
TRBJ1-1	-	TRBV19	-	CASRGQLNTEAFF	TGTGCCAGCCGTGGACAGCTGAACACTGAAGCTTTCTTT
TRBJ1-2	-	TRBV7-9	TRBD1	CASSLTRDSYGYTF	TGTGCCAGCAGCTTAACCAGGGACAGCTATGGCTACACCTTC
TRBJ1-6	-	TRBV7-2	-	CASSLWGNSPLHF	TGTGCCAGCAGCTTATGGGGGAATTCACCCCTCCACTTT
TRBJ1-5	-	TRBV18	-	CASSPNLGSNQPQHF	TGTGCCAGCTCACCCAACCTGGGGAGCAATCAGCCCCAGCATTTT
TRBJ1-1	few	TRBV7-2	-	CASSLGGQQNTEAFF	TGTGCCAGCAGCTTAGGGGGCCAGCAGAACACTGAAGCTTTCTTT
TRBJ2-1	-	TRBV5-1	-	CASSLNNEQFF	TGCGCCAGCAGCTTAAACAATGAGCAGTTCTTC
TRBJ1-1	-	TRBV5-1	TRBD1	CASSLAGQGALNTEAFF	TGCGCCAGCAGCTTGGCCGGGCAGGGGGCGCTGAACACTGAAGCTTTCTTT
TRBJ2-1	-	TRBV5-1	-	CASSSGQNRNNEQFF	TGCGCCAGCAGCTCGGGTCAGAACAGGAACAATGAGCAGTTCTTC
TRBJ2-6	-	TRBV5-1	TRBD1	CASRGGTGLSGANVLTF	TGCGCCAGCAGGGGCGGGACAGGCCTCTCTGGGGCCAACGTCCTGACTTTC
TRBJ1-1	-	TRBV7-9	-	CASSPTGFEAFF	TGTGCCAGCAGCCCCACAGGATTCGAAGCTTTCTTT
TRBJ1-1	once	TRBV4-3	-	CASSQDLGSATEAFF	TGCGCCAGCAGCCAAGATCTAGGGTCGGCCACTGAAGCTTTCTTT
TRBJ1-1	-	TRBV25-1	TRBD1	CASSEAGQTNTEAFF	TGTGCCAGCAGTGAAGCGGGACAGACGAACACTGAAGCTTTCTTT
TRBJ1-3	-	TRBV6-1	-	CASSEVAGSGNTIYF	TGTGCCAGCAGTGAAGTCGCGGGGTCTGGAAACACCATATATTTT
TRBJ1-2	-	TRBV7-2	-	CASSLQRADHGYTF	TGTGCCAGCAGCTTACAAAGGGCAGACCATGGCTACACCTTC
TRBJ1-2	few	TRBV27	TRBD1	CASREQGASGYTF	TGTGCCAGCAGAGAACAGGGGGCGTCTGGCTACACCTTC
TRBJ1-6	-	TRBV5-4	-	CASSLEGARAGSPLHF	TGTGCCAGCAGCTTGGAAGGGGCCAGGGCAGGGTCACCCCTCCACTTT
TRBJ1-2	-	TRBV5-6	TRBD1	CASSLPTGPLYGYTF	TGTGCCAGCAGCTTGCCGACAGGGCCGTTATATGGCTACACCTTC
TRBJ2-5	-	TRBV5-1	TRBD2	CASSWTPSGGAETQYF	TGCGCCAGCAGCTGGACCCCTAGCGGGGGGGCTGAGACCCAGTACTTC
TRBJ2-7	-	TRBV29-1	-	CSAILRGTSSYEQYF	TGCAGCGCAATTCTTCGGGGGACCTCTTCCTACGAGCAGTACTTC
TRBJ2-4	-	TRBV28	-	CASKWGAKNIQYF	TGTGCCAGTAAATGGGGGGCCAAAAACATTCAGTACTTC
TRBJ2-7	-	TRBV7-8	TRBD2	CASSLGTSGGAGYEQYF	TGTGCCAGCAGCCTAGGGACTAGCGGGGGGGCCGGCTACGAGCAGTACTTC
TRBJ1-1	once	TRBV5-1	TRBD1	CASSLRDTGAFMNTEAFF	TGCGCCAGCAGCCTAAGGGACACAGGGGCATTCATGAACACTGAAGCTTTCTTT
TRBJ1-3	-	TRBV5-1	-	CASSPSGGPSSGNTIYF	TGCGCCAGCTCTCCCTCCGGGGGCCCTAGCTCTGGAAACACCATATATTTT
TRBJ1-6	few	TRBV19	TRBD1	CASRTGGLNSPLHF	TGTGCCAGTAGAACAGGGGGTCTCAATTCACCCCTCCACTTT
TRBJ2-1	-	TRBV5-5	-	CASSLFGTGKVSNEQFF	TGTGCCAGCAGCTTGTTCGGTACAGGGAAGGTAAGCAATGAGCAGTTCTTC
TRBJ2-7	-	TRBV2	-	CASSEVLGQAYEQYF	TGTGCCAGCAGTGAAGTCCTCGGGCAGGCCTACGAGCAGTACTTC
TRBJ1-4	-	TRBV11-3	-	CASSFAEEKLFF	TGTGCCAGCAGCTTCGCGGAGGAAAAACTGTTTTTT
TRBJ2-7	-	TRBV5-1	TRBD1	CASSLGETGPYEQYF	TGCGCCAGCAGCTTGGGCGAGACAGGGCCCTACGAGCAGTACTTC
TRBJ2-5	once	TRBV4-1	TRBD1	CASSHPHKITGGYQETQYF	TGCGCCAGCAGCCACCCGCATAAAATAACAGGGGGTTACCAAGAGACCCAGTACTTC
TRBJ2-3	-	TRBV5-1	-	CASSLSISSTDTQYF	TGCGCCAGCAGCTTGTCAATTTCTAGCACAGATACGCAGTATTTT
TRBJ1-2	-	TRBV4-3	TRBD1	CASSQSGQGSYGYTF	TGCGCCAGCAGCCAATCGGGACAGGGGTCCTATGGCTACACCTTC
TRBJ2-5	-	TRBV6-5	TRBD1	CASRNKYRGWETQYF	TGTGCCAGCAGAAACAAGTACAGGGGATGGGAGACCCAGTACTTC
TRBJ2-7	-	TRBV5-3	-	CARSLVDVAMDGVDSYEQYF	TGTGCCAGAAGCTTGGTGGACGTGGCTATGGACGGAGTAGACTCCTACGAGCAGTACTTC
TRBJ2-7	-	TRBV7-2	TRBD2	CASSYGFGRGGYEQYF	TGTGCCAGCAGCTACGGATTTGGGCGGGGGGGCTACGAGCAGTACTTC
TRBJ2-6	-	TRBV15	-	CATSGGRTGANVLTF	TGTGCCACCAGCGGGGGAAGGACTGGGGCCAACGTCCTGACTTTC
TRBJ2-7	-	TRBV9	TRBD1	CASSVAYRGKQYF	TGTGCCAGCAGCGTAGCTTACAGGGGGAAGCAGTACTTC
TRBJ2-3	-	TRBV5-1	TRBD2	CASSLVLAGGPGNRQYF	TGCGCCAGCAGCTTGGTTCTAGCGGGGGGGCCTGGGAATCGGCAGTATTTT
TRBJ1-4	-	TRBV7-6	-	CASSQGLGISIQGYEKLFF	TGTGCCAGCAGCCAAGGGTTGGGGATATCGATTCAAGGGTACGAAAAACTGTTTTTT
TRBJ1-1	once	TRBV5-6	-	CASSLEGRGTEAFF	TGTGCCAGCAGCTTGGAGGGGAGGGGGACTGAAGCTTTCTTT
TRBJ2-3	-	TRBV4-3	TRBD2	CASSQGSGGALDTQYF	TGCGCCAGCAGCCAGGGGAGCGGGGGGGCCCTAGATACGCAGTATTTT
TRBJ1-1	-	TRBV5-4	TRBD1	CASSLGRTGAWGTEAFF	TGTGCCAGCAGCTTGGGCAGGACAGGGGCTTGGGGCACTGAAGCTTTCTTT
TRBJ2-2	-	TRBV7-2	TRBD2	CASSLAPLAANTGELFF	TGTGCCAGCAGCTTAGCCCCACTAGCGGCGAACACCGGGGAGCTGTTTTTT
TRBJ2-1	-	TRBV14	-	CASSQELTLGYNEQFF	TGTGCCAGCAGCCAAGAACTAACCCTAGGGTACAATGAGCAGTTCTTC